This TCR beta chain was retrieved from a study of beta chain features in type 1 diabetes. V lost 4 bases and J 6 bases, leaving 16 bases between the germline ends. The length of the CDR3 is 15 residues. Per the germline V gene, CDR1 is LGHNA and CDR2 is YSLEER. Expressed TCRB transcripts were sequenced because the entire RNA isolate underwent reverse transcription. Assay: immunoSEQ multiplex PCR; the TCRdb copy retains only in-frame clones and omits some. This repertoire shows fewer than 550,000 clones, about an eighth found once; its top ten account for 0.045% to 0.06%. This clone was counted a few times.

The source is a woman in her late teens or twenties in good health. The chain combines TRBV4-3 with TRBJ2-1; TRBD2 might be the D (6 bases). What was sequenced was naive CD4+ T cells from blood. CDR3 amino acids: CASSLRTGRGNEQFF. DNA of the CDR3: TGCGCCAGCAGCCTTAGGACTGGGCGGGGCAATGAGCAGTTCTTC.